The 18 T cell receptor beta chains presented below share a single source sample, sequenced in a study of shared clonotypes between healthy human individuals. Positively selected for CCR7, the CD45RO-negative cells used as naive CD8 cells excluded terminally differentiated effector memory CD45RA+ cells. The assay was immunoSEQ multiplex PCR, and TCRdb's table has in-frame clones only and misses some. The table includes hundreds of thousands of clones, approximately 96% detected once. The sample consisted of naive CD8+ T cells sorted from blood. The receptors were sampled from a woman aged 30 to 39 in good health.

The rearrangement links TRBV5-6 to TRBJ2-1, with 8 nucleotides matching TRBD2. Looked up from germline, CDR1 is SGHDT and CDR2 is YYEEEE. The CDR3 covers 15 residues. The ends lost 4 bases at V and 4 bases at J; junction bases unmatched: 7. The CDR3 DNA follows: TGTGCCAGCAGCCACGGGACTAGGACTTACAATGAGCAGTTCTTC. Protein sequence: CASSHGTRTYNEQFF.

The rearrangement uses TRBV27 and TRBJ2-7; 7 bases fit TRBD1. CDR1 is MNHEY and CDR2 is SMNVEV in the germline V gene (reference sequence). The CDR3 sequence is 16 residues long. The ends lost 8 bases at V and 6 bases at J; junction bases unmatched: 19. CDR3 loop: CASSLLRATGSLEQYF. The CDR3 bases are TGTGCCAGCTCCCTTCTCCGCGCGACAGGGTCGCTCGAGCAGTACTTC.

The chain combines TRBV19 with TRBJ1-3; TRBD1 agrees at 7 bases. V lost 6 bases, J lost 8 bases, and 13 bases stayed unmatched. The CDR3 runs 15 residues. Germline loops: CDR1 LNHDA, CDR2 SQIVND (reference sequence). CDR3 nucleotide sequence: TGTGCCAGTAGAAGTGGTAGGGGGCGTATAGACACCATATATTTT. Residues: CASRSGRGRIDTIYF.

This clone has only one observation. The rearrangement uses TRBV10-3 and TRBJ2-7; D unresolved. CDR1 is ENHRY and CDR2 is SYGVKD in the germline V gene. The CDR3 has 13 amino acids. V was shortened by 0 bases and J by 4 bases, with 7 bases between the two germline ends. CDR3 sequence: CAISESELYEQYF. The CDR3 bases are TGTGCCATCAGTGAGTCCGAACTTTACGAGCAGTACTTC.

This sequence joins TRBV28 and TRBJ1-5; D not resolved. The CDR3 spans 15 residues. Deletions cut 1 base from V and 7 bases from J, with 14 bases between. Per germline, CDR1 MDHEN and CDR2 SYDVKM. The CDR3 loop reads CASSLSGVQRQPQHF. The CDR3 coding sequence is TGTGCCAGCAGTTTATCAGGCGTCCAGAGGCAGCCCCAGCATTTT.

The chain recombines TRBV28 with TRBJ1-3, with unresolved D. The CDR3 runs 16 residues. The germline gives CDR1 MDHEN, CDR2 SYDVKM. The V and J ends lost 7 bases and 0 bases respectively, with 16 bases between them. CDR3 coding DNA: TGTGCCAGCACGACACGGAGACTGAGCTCTGGAAACACCATATATTTT. As protein: CASTTRRLSSGNTIYF. The full variable domain, its missing parts supplied by reference TRBV28 and TRBJ1-3, is DVKVTQSSRYLVKRTGEKVFLECVQDMDHENMFWYRQDPGLGLRLIYFSYDVKMKEKGDIPEGYSVSREKKERFSLILESASTNQTSMYLCASTTRRLSSGNTIYFGEGSWLTVV.

V and J are TRBV18 and TRBJ2-5, with 9 positions matching TRBD2. The length of the CDR3 is 15 residues. V lost 2 bases and J lost 1; bases outside the gene matches: 2. Germline V CDR1 and CDR2: KGHSH, LQKENI. The CDR3 DNA follows: TGTGCCAGCTCACCAGCTAGCGGGATCCAAGAGACCCAGTACTTC. The encoded protein is CASSPASGIQETQYF.

DNA for the CDR3: TGTGCCAGCAGGCGCGGGGTGTACACTGAAGCTTTCTTT. Translation: CASRRGVYTEAFF. The chain is built from TRBV13 and TRBJ1-1, with no clear D. The V gene lost 6 bases and the J gene lost 3 bases, with 11 bases spanning the gap. Germline V gene sequence: CDR1 PRHDT, CDR2 FYEKMQ (reference sequence). The CDR3 covers 13 residues.

This chain links TRBV6-5 with TRBJ1-2; D perhaps matches TRBD1 (6 bases). The CDR3 consists of 13 residues. V gave up 5 bases and J gave up 1 base, with 8 bases separating them. Germline V gene lookup returns CDR1 MNHEY and CDR2 SVGAGI. CDR3 residues: CASSLDSNYGYTF. In nucleotides, the CDR3 is TGTGCCAGCAGTCTGGACAGTAACTATGGCTACACCTTC.

The genes are TRBV6-6 and TRBJ2-1; possibly TRBD1 for D (6 bases). Looked up from germline, CDR1 is MNHNY and CDR2 is SVGAGI (reference sequence). This CDR3 is 15 amino acids long. The V and J ends lost 7 bases and 0 bases respectively, with 13 bases between them. CDR3 DNA: TGTGCCAGCACCAAGGACAGCCTCTCCTACAATGAGCAGTTCTTC. This encodes CASTKDSLSYNEQFF.

The chain joins TRBV27 to TRBJ2-7; 7 bases fit TRBD2. The ends lost 5 bases at V and 0 bases at J; junction bases unmatched: 7. This CDR3 spans 15 amino acids. Germline-derived CDR1 and CDR2 are MNHEY and SMNVEV (reference sequence). CDR3 coding DNA: TGTGCCAGCAGTCCCGCTCTAGCGGACTCCTACGAGCAGTACTTC. It codes for CASSPALADSYEQYF.

The J gene is TRBJ2-5, the V gene TRBV6-5; 11 bases are shared with TRBD2. The CDR3 is made up of 14 amino acids. V lost 7 bases, J lost 3 bases, and 4 bases stayed unmatched. Germline V CDR1 and CDR2: MNHEY, SVGAGI. The CDR3 sequence: CASTGLAGEETQYF. The CDR3 nucleotides read TGTGCCAGCACCGGACTAGCGGGCGAAGAGACCCAGTACTTC.

This rearrangement joins TRBV15 to TRBJ2-5; 7 nucleotides line up with TRBD2. The germline V gene encodes CDR1 LNHNV and CDR2 YYDKDF (reference sequence). J was trimmed by 2 bases and V by 3 bases; bases with no gene match: 9. This CDR3 has 16 amino acids. The CDR3, as DNA: TGTGCCACCAGCAGTTGGGTAGCGGGTGGGCAAGAGACCCAGTACTTC. It specifies CATSSWVAGGQETQYF.

V and J are TRBV2 and TRBJ2-3, with 10 bases lining up with TRBD1. The CDR3 covers 12 residues. CDR1 is SNHLY, CDR2 FYNNEI, per germline. V shed 10 bases, J shed 6 bases, and the junction held 4 bases outside the gene matches. This CDR3 is CATDRGDDTQYF. The CDR3 nucleotides are TGTGCCACGGACAGGGGGGACGATACGCAGTATTTT. Looking up the rest from reference TRBV2 and TRBJ2-3 gives the full variable domain: EPEVTQTPSHQVTQMGQEVILRCVPISNHLYFYWYRQILGQKVEFLVSFYNNEISEKSEIFDDQFSVERPDGSNFTLKIRSTKLEDSAMYFCATDRGDDTQYFGPGTRLTVL.

The rearrangement uses TRBV30 and TRBJ1-5; 11 bases match TRBD1. V was clipped by 1 base and J by 3 bases; unmatched bases: 5. This CDR3 is built from 16 residues. Germline V CDR1 and CDR2: GTSNPN, SVGIG (reference sequence). CDR3 nucleotides: TGTGCCTGGAGTGAGGGACAGGGGGATTTCAATCAGCCCCAGCATTTT. Its translation: CAWSEGQGDFNQPQHF.

The rearrangement uses TRBV6-1 and TRBJ1-1, with D possibly being TRBD1 (6 bases). The CDR3 runs 15 residues. Trimming removed 4 bases at V and 2 bases at J, with 14 bases between. Germline V lookup: CDR1 MNHNS, CDR2 SASEGT. In DNA, the CDR3 is TGTGCCAGCAGTGTACCAGGGGTGGGAAACACTGAAGCTTTCTTT. Translated: CASSVPGVGNTEAFF.

The chain has TRBV30 and TRBJ2-7; 8 bases line up with TRBD2. This CDR3 is 14 amino acids long. The germline CDR1 and CDR2 sequences are GTSNPN and SVGIG (reference sequence). Trimming at V came to 1 base and at J to 3 bases, leaving 5 bases not matched to a gene. The CDR3 bases are TGTGCCTGGAGTGAGGGACTAGGGGTCTACGAGCAGTACTTC. This encodes CAWSEGLGVYEQYF.

The rearrangement joins TRBV7-9 to TRBJ1-2, with D possibly TRBD1 on 5 matching bases. V shed 1 base and J shed 4 bases, with 7 bases lying between them. The CDR3 spans 13 residues. Germline V CDR1 and CDR2: SEHNR, FQNEAQ (reference sequence). CDR3 protein: CASSLGTTYGYTF. The DNA of the CDR3 is TGTGCCAGCAGCTTAGGGACAACCTATGGCTACACCTTC.